These T cell receptor beta chains were read from a single sample in a study of T-cell memory formation after mild COVID-19. TCRdb used MiXCR to reprocess the 5' RACE reads, holding one entry per CDR3 protein. The data contain just over 150,000 distinct CDR3 sequences, roughly a third of them singletons. Sequencing was carried out using PBMCs or a T cell subset sorted from them (not recorded which). The receptors shown here come from an adult woman who had mild COVID-19 (a few samples of this study predate the infection). Cell type and time point are not known. Each CDR3 is given with its conserved first and last residue. A D gene is named only where the DNA matches it firmly. Part of the rows lack a size; the others show once, few, many or a class for expanded clones.

D gene	clone size	V gene	J gene	CDR3 DNA	CDR3 protein
NA	many	TRBV6-2/TRBV6-3	TRBJ2-7	TGTGCCAGCAGATGGGACAAGCAACGAGTCTCCTACGAGCAGTACTTC	CASRWDKQRVSYEQYF
NA	NA	TRBV12-3/TRBV12-4	TRBJ1-2	TGTGCCAGCAGTTTAGTCCGGAACTATGGCTACACCTTC	CASSLVRNYGYTF
NA	few	TRBV7-2	TRBJ2-2	TGTGCCAGCACCCGCGGGCCGGGAAACACCGGGGAGCTGTTTTTT	CASTRGPGNTGELFF
TRBD1	NA	TRBV20-1	TRBJ1-2	TGCAGTGCTAGAGATCCAAGGAGGGGGCGCGGTGGCTACACCTTC	CSARDPRRGRGGYTF
NA	NA	TRBV27	TRBJ2-7	TGTGCCAGCAGTTTCGGCGGGTTCTCCTACGAGCAGTACTTC	CASSFGGFSYEQYF
NA	few	TRBV15	TRBJ2-7	TGTGCCACCAGCAGAGATAGTCAGCAGTACTTC	CATSRDSQQYF
NA	NA	TRBV7-9	TRBJ1-6	TGTGCCAGCAGCCCTCGGGAGGGAATCTCCTATAATTCACCCCTCCACTTT	CASSPREGISYNSPLHF
TRBD2	many	TRBV6-2/TRBV6-3	TRBJ2-3	TGTGCCAGCAGCACCTGGGGAGCGGGGAACACAGATACGCAGTATTTT	CASSTWGAGNTDTQYF
NA	NA	TRBV7-6	TRBJ2-7	TGTGCCAGCAGCCCTCGGGGAGAGTCCTACGAGCAGTACTTC	CASSPRGESYEQYF
NA	few	TRBV7-2	TRBJ2-7	TGTGCCAGCAGCTTAAGTGGGGACTACGAGCAGTACTTC	CASSLSGDYEQYF
NA	few	TRBV6-5	TRBJ2-5	TGTGCCAGCAGCCCATTTGGGGAGACCCAGTACTTC	CASSPFGETQYF
NA	many	TRBV20-1	TRBJ2-4	TGCAGTGCCCGAGACGAATTACTAGGGGAGAAGGTTCAGTACTTC	CSARDELLGEKVQYF
NA	few	TRBV29-1	TRBJ2-3	TGCAGTCATGAGCTGGGACAAACGCAGTATTTT	CSHELGQTQYF
TRBD2	few	TRBV7-3	TRBJ2-1	TGTGCCAGCAGCCGCACGGGGGTAGCGGGAGGATTGGTTTGGAATGAGCAGTTCTTC	CASSRTGVAGGLVWNEQFF
NA	few	TRBV6-5	TRBJ1-1	TGTGCCAGCAGTTACAAGGTGGCCACTGAAGCTTTCTTT	CASSYKVATEAFF
TRBD2	NA	TRBV4-2	TRBJ2-1	TGTGCCAGCAGCCAAGGGGGACTAAACAATGAGCAGTTCTTC	CASSQGGLNNEQFF
NA	NA	TRBV7-6	TRBJ1-5	TGTGCCAGCAGCCTGACTGGAAGTAGCAATCAGCCCCAGCATTTT	CASSLTGSSNQPQHF
NA	NA	TRBV12-3/TRBV12-4	TRBJ2-2	TGTGCCAGCAGCTGGGTTTCCGGGGAGCTGTTTTTT	CASSWVSGELFF
NA	NA	TRBV4-1	TRBJ2-2	TGCGCCAGCAGTACATCGAGCGTGGGAGCCACCGGGGAGCTGTTTTTT	CASSTSSVGATGELFF
NA	NA	TRBV11-3	TRBJ2-3	TGTGCCAGCAGCTTGTCCCGGAGCCAGCTTAGCACAGATACGCAGTATTTT	CASSLSRSQLSTDTQYF
NA	NA	TRBV7-9	TRBJ2-3	TGTGCCAGCAGCTTATTGCAGGGAAAAACAGATACGCAGTATTTT	CASSLLQGKTDTQYF
NA	few	TRBV5-6	TRBJ2-1	TGTGCCAGCAGTCCCGCGGCGGACACAATGAACAGGGATGAGCAGTTCTTC	CASSPAADTMNRDEQFF
TRBD1	few	TRBV6-4	TRBJ2-2	TGTGCCAGCAGTGAGACACAGGGGGCAACCGGGGAGCTGTTTTTT	CASSETQGATGELFF
TRBD1	NA	TRBV24-1	TRBJ1-2	TGTGCCACCAGTAACAGGGGGCTGAACTATGGCTACACCTTC	CATSNRGLNYGYTF
NA	few	TRBV5-1	TRBJ2-7	TGCGCCAGCGTTAGGGACGGTTCCTACGAGCAGTACTTC	CASVRDGSYEQYF
NA	NA	TRBV4-3	TRBJ2-7	TGCGCCAGCAGCCAAGATCGTCCCAGTCCCTACGAGCAGTACTTC	CASSQDRPSPYEQYF
NA	few	TRBV4-3	TRBJ2-2	TGCGCCAGCAGCCAACTGGTGAACACCGGGGAGCTGTTTTTT	CASSQLVNTGELFF
NA	few	TRBV2	TRBJ1-6	TGTGCCAGCGTCAGGGAGTCCGGTAATTCACCCCTCCACTTT	CASVRESGNSPLHF
NA	NA	TRBV6-1	TRBJ2-1	TGTGCCAGCAGTGCGGGGGCGAATGAGCAGTTCTTC	CASSAGANEQFF
TRBD1	few	TRBV7-3	TRBJ1-1	TGTGCCAGCAGCCCAGGGGGAAGAGTCATGAACACTGAAGCTTTCTTT	CASSPGGRVMNTEAFF
NA	NA	TRBV28	TRBJ2-1	TGTGCCAGCAGTACTACCGACGGTAAATCCTACAATGAGCAGTTCTTC	CASSTTDGKSYNEQFF
TRBD1	few	TRBV5-1	TRBJ2-7	TGCGCCAGCAGCCTGTATGGACAGGGATCTTCCGAGCAGTACTTC	CASSLYGQGSSEQYF
TRBD2	few	TRBV20-1	TRBJ2-3	TGCAGTGCTAGAGGGACTAGCGGGAGTGGCAAAGATACGCAGTATTTT	CSARGTSGSGKDTQYF
NA	NA	TRBV5-1	TRBJ1-5	TGCGCCAGCAGCCCCGGCCAGGGCCAGCAGCCCCAGCATTTT	CASSPGQGQQPQHF
NA	NA	TRBV18	TRBJ2-7	TGTGCCAGCTCACCAGGGGTAGGTGAAGGTTACGAGCAGTACTTC	CASSPGVGEGYEQYF
NA	NA	TRBV12-3/TRBV12-4	TRBJ1-1	TGTGCCACTGGGCGGGGCAACACTGAAGCTTTCTTT	CATGRGNTEAFF
NA	few	TRBV7-9	TRBJ1-1	TGTGCCAGCAGCTTAAACGAGAAAGCTTTCTTT	CASSLNEKAFF
TRBD1	few	TRBV9	TRBJ2-5	TGTGCCAGCAGCGTAGACCGGGACAGTGGTGCGACCCAGTACTTC	CASSVDRDSGATQYF
NA	NA	TRBV6-5	TRBJ1-1	TGTGCCAGCAGTTACTCGAGGGGGGCGAACACTGAAGCTTTCTTT	CASSYSRGANTEAFF
NA	once	TRBV9	TRBJ2-3	TGTGCCAGCAGCGTCCTGGCAGATACGCAGTATTTT	CASSVLADTQYF
TRBD1	NA	TRBV4-1	TRBJ1-2	TGCGCCAGCAGCCCGAGCCCGGGACAGGAAAGATCTGGCTACACCTTC	CASSPSPGQERSGYTF
TRBD1	few	TRBV7-7	TRBJ2-1	TGTGCCAGCAGCTTACATCATACAGGGGGCCGGGATGAGCAGTTCTTC	CASSLHHTGGRDEQFF
NA	few	TRBV7-9	TRBJ2-5	TGTGCCAGCAGCGCCCCGTTCGAGACCCAGTACTTC	CASSAPFETQYF
TRBD1	NA	TRBV5-1	TRBJ2-1	TGCGCCAGCAGCTTGGGGACAGGGGGCTCCTACAATGAGCAGTTCTTC	CASSLGTGGSYNEQFF
NA	NA	TRBV5-6	TRBJ1-6	TGTGCCAGCAGCTTGCCTGGGAATTCACCCCTCCACTTT	CASSLPGNSPLHF
NA	few	TRBV29-1	TRBJ2-7	TGCAGCGTTGAAGCAAACGCGGCAGGGCCCTACGAGCAGTACTTC	CSVEANAAGPYEQYF
NA	few	TRBV21-1	TRBJ2-1	TGTGCCAGCAGCAAAAAAGCCCCCCAAGTAAGAGCGCCTCTAGGTAATGAGCAGTTCTTC	CASSKKAPQVRAPLGNEQFF
NA	few	TRBV4-1	TRBJ2-3	TGCGCCAGCAGCCCAACGACAGGCACAGATACGCAGTATTTT	CASSPTTGTDTQYF
NA	few	TRBV7-9	TRBJ1-2	TGTGCCAGCAGCGGAGGGGGTTACTATGGCTACACCTTC	CASSGGGYYGYTF
TRBD2	NA	TRBV7-2	TRBJ2-2	TGTGCCAGCAGCCGTAGCGGGGCGACCGGGGAGCTGTTTTTT	CASSRSGATGELFF
NA	NA	TRBV30	TRBJ2-6	TGTGCCTGGAGTGTACTAGGGACTGGGGCCAACGTCCTGACTTTC	CAWSVLGTGANVLTF
NA	NA	TRBV7-9	TRBJ2-5	TGTGCCAGCAGCTTAGGGGCACTCGAGACCCAGTACTTC	CASSLGALETQYF
NA	few	TRBV7-9	TRBJ2-3	TGTGCCAGCAGCGTAAGCGGAAGCACAGATACGCAGTATTTT	CASSVSGSTDTQYF